This TCR beta chain was recovered during a study of cytomegalovirus exposure and HLA in healthy donors. Overall study findings and caveats: When a later analysis was performed, an Asian-associated ancestry cluster reportedly had fewer N-insertions than the roughly 670-donor mean. Investigators reported fewer than 200 TCR beta chains as tied to cytomegalovirus.

Researchers ran the PCR with 60 Vbeta and 13 Jbeta primers. Clones were sequenced by immunoSEQ multiplex PCR, and TCRdb holds only the in-frame ones, with some missing. The repertoire holds about 70,000 clones, with roughly 88% as singletons. Regarding this clone: Its target is unknown.

Donors sampled were nominally healthy, though unrecorded immune exposures were likely. The clonotype comes from a woman between 25 and 40 years old in good health and CMV-seronegative. Material for sequencing was PBMCs.

As DNA, the CDR3 is TGTGCCAGCAGCGTGGGACAGGGCACAGATACGCAGTATTTT. This codes for CASSVGQGTDTQYF. The rearrangement links TRBV9 to TRBJ2-3; TRBD1 agrees at 8 bases. V gave up 2 bases and J gave up 1 base; unmatched junction bases: 0. The germline CDR1 and CDR2 sequences are SGDLS and YYNGEE. The CDR3 covers 14 residues.